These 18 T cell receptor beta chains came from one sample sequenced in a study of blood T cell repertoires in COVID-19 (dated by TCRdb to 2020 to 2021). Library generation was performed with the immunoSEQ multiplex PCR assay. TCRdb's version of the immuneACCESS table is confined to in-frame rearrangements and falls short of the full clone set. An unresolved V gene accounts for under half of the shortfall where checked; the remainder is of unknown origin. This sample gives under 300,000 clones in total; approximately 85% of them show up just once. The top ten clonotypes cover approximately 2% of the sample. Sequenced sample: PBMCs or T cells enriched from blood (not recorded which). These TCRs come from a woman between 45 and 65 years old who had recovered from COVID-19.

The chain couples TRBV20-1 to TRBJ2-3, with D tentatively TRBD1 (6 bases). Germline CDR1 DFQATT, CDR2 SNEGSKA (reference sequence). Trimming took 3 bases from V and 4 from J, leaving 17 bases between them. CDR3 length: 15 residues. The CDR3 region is CSASPGTNRADTQYF. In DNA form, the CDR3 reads TGCAGTGCTAGTCCCGGGACGAACAGGGCAGATACGCAGTATTTT.

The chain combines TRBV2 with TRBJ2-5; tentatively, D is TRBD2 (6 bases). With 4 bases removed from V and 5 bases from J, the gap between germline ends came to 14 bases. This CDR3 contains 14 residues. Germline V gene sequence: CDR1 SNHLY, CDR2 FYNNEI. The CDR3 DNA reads TGTGCCAGCAGTGCAGTTAGCGGCTCGGAGACCCAGTACTTC. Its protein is CASSAVSGSETQYF.

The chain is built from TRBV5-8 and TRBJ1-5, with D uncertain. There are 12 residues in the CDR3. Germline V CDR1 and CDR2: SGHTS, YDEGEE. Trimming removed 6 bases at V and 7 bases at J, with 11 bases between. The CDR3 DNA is TGTGCCAGCACCCCGCTCAGGCAGCCCCAGCATTTT. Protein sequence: CASTPLRQPQHF.

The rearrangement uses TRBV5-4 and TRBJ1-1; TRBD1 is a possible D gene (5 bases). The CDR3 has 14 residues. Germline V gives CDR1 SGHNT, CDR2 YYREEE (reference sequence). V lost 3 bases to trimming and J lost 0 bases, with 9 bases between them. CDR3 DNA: TGTGCCAGCAGCTCCCGGACAATGAACACTGAAGCTTTCTTT. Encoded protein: CASSSRTMNTEAFF.

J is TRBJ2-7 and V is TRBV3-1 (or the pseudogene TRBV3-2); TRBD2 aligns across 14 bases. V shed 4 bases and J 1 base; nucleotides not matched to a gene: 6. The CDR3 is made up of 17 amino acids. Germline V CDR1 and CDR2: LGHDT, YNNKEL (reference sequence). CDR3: CASSLGLAGAFSYEQYF. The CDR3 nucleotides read TGTGCCAGCAGCCTGGGACTAGCGGGAGCTTTTTCCTACGAGCAGTACTTC.

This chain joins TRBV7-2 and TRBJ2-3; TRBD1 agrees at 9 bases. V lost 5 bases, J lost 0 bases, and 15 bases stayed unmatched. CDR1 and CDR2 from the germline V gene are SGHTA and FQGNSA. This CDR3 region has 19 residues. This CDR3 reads CASSRTGTGTSRSTDTQYF. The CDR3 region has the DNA TGTGCCAGCAGCAGAACCGGGACAGGGACCTCCAGGAGCACAGATACGCAGTATTTT.

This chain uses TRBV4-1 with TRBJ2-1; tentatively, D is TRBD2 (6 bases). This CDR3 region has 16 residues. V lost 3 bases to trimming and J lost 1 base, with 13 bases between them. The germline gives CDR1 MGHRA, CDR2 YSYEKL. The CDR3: CASSQEASVSYNEQFF. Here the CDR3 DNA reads TGCGCCAGCAGCCAGGAGGCTAGCGTATCCTACAATGAGCAGTTCTTC.

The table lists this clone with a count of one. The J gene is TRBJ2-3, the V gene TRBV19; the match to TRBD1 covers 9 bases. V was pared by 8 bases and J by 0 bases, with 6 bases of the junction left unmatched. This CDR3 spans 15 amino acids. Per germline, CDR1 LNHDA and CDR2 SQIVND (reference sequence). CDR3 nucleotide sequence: TGTGCCAGTGGGAACAGGGGGCGAAGCACAGATACGCAGTATTTT. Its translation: CASGNRGRSTDTQYF.

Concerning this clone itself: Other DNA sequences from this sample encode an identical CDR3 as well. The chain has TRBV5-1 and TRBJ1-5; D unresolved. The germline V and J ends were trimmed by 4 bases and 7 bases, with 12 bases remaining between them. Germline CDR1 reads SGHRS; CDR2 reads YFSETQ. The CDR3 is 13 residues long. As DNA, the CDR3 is TGCGCCAGCAGCCGGGAAGGCGGCCAGCCCCAGCATTTT. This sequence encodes CASSREGGQPQHF. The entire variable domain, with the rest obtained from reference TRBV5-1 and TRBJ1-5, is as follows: KAGVTQTPRYLIKTRGQQVTLSCSPISGHRSVSWYQQTPGQGLQFLFEYFSETQRNKGNFPGRFSGRQFSNSRSEMNVSTLELGDSALYLCASSREGGQPQHFGDGTRLSIL.

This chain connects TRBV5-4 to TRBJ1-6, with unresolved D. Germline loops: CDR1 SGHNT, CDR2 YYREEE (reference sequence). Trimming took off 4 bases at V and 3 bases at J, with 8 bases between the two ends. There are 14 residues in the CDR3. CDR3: CASSAALYNSPLHF. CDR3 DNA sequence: TGTGCCAGCAGCGCGGCCCTCTATAATTCACCCCTCCACTTT.

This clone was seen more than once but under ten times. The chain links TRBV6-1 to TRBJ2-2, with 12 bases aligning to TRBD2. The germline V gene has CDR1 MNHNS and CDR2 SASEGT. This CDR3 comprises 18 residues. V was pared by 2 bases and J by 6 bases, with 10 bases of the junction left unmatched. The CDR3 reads CASSELAGGPAGAGELFF. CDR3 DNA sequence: TGTGCCAGCAGTGAACTAGCGGGAGGGCCGGCTGGGGCCGGGGAGCTGTTTTTT.

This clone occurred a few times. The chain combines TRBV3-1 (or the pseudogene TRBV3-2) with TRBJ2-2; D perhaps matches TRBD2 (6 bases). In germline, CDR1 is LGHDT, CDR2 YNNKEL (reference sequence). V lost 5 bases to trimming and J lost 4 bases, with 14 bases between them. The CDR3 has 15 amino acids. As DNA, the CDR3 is TGTGCCAGCAGCGAGCGACTAGTGGTCACCGGGGAGCTGTTTTTT. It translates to CASSERLVVTGELFF.

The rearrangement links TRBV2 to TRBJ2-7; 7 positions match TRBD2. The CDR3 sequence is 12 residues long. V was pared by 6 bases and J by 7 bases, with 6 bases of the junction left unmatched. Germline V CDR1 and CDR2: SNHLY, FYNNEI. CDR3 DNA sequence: TGTGCCAGCAGGGGGGGGTTGGAGGAGCAGTACTTC. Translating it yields CASRGGLEEQYF.

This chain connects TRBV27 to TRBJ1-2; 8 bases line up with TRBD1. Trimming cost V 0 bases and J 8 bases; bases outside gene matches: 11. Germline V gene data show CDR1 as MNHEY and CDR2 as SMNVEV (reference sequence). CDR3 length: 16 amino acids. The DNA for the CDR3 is TGTGCCAGCAGTTTATCGACCCCCAGGGGGCGCAGGGGCTACACCTTC. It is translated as CASSLSTPRGRRGYTF.

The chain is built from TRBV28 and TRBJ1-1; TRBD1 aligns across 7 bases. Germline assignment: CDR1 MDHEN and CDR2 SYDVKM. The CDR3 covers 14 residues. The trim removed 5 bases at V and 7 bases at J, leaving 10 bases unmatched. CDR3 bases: TGTGCCAGCAGTACCAGGACAGGTCGGGGTGAAGCTTTCTTT. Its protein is CASSTRTGRGEAFF.

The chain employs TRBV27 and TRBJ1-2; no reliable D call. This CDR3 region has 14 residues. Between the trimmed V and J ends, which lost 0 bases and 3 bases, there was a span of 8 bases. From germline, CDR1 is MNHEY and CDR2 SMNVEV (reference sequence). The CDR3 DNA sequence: TGTGCCAGCAGTTTATCGATCGGGGACTATGGCTACACCTTC. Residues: CASSLSIGDYGYTF.

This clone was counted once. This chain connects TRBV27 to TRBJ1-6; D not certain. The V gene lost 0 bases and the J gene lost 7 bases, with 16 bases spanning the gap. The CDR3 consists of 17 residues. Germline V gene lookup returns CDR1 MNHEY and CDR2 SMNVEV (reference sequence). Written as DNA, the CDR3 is TGTGCCAGCAGTTTATCGGGAGCTTCTGGGAGGAATTCACCCCTCCACTTT. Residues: CASSLSGASGRNSPLHF.

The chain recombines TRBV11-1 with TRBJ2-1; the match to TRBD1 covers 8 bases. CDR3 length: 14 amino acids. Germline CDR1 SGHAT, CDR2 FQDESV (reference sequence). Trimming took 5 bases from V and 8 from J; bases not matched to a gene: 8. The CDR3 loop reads CASSTRTGSDEQFF. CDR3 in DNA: TGTGCCAGCAGCACTCGGACAGGGAGCGATGAGCAGTTCTTC.